This T cell receptor beta chain was recovered during a study of T cells after yellow fever vaccination. Study-wide results and caveats: It was a weaker secondary response, yet one that peaked faster, at day 5 versus 15. Most clones from primary vaccination resurfaced after the booster (around 95% CD4, about 91% CD8).

CDR1 SGHTA and CDR2 FQGNSA come from the germline V gene. This CDR3 has 15 amino acids. MiXCR, run by TCRdb on the 5' RACE reads, gives a single entry per CDR3 protein. The sample has some 320,000 distinct CDR3 sequences; 9.5% to 12% are singletons. For this clonotype: Antigen unknown. Relative to the germline gene, one junction end is altered; a read error may explain this.

The specimen comprised CD4+ T cells sorted from PBMCs, sampled 45 days after the yellow fever booster vaccination. The receptor comes from a man aged 18 to 35 who received the YFV17D yellow fever vaccine. This rearrangement joins TRBV7-2 to TRBJ2-4; the match to TRBD1 covers 9 bases. The CDR3 DNA follows: TGTGGCAGCAGTGGGCCGGGACAGGGAAAAAACATTCAGTACTTC. It translates to CGSSGPGQGKNIQYF.